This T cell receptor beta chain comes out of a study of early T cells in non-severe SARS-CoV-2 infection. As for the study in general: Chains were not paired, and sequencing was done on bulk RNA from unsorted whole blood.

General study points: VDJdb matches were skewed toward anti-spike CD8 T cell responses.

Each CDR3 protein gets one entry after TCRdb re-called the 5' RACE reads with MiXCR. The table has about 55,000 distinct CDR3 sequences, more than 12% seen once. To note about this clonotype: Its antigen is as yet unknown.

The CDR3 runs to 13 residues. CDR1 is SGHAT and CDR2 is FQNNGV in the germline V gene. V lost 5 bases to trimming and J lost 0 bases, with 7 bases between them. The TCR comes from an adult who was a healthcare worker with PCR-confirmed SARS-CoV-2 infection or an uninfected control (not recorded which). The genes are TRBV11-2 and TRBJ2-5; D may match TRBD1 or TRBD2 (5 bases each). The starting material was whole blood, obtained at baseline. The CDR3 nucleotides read TGTGCCAGCAGCCGGGGCTACCAAGAGACCCAGTACTTC. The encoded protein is CASSRGYQETQYF.